This is a list of T cell receptor beta chains from one sample in a study of cytomegalovirus exposure and HLA in healthy donors. The table came from immunoSEQ multiplex PCR; TCRdb's copy has only in-frame clones and leaves some out. The sample carries more than 95,000 clones, around three quarters recorded once. Sequenced input: PBMCs. These receptors were obtained from a middle-aged man in good health and CMV-seronegative. CDR3s include the opening cysteine and the closing phenylalanine or tryptophan. Each record gives: J gene, D gene, clone size, V gene, CDR3 DNA, CDR3 protein. A D gene is named only where the DNA matches it firmly. Not every row has a clone size; where given, it reads once, few, many or a size class.

>TRBJ1-1|TRBD1|-|TRBV4-2
TGTGCCAGCAGCGCAGACAGGGGGCGTGAGAACACTGAAGCTTTCTTT
CASSADRGRENTEAFF
>TRBJ1-4|-|-|TRBV30
TGTGCCTGGGGGGCGTATGGCGAAAAACTGTTTTTT
CAWGAYGEKLFF
>TRBJ2-3|-|-|TRBV25-1
TGTGCCAGCAGTGACCCAGTGCGCACAGATACGCAGTATTTT
CASSDPVRTDTQYF
>TRBJ2-2|TRBD1|-|TRBV15
TGTGCCACCAAGGACAGGACAACGAACACCGGGGAGCTGTTTTTT
CATKDRTTNTGELFF
>TRBJ1-5|-|few|TRBV18
TGTGCCAGCTCACCTACAGAGTATAGCAATCAGCCCCAGCATTTT
CASSPTEYSNQPQHF
>TRBJ2-7|TRBD1|-|TRBV4-3
TGCGCCAGCAGCCAGGGCCGGGACAGCTCCTACGAGCAGTACTTC
CASSQGRDSSYEQYF
>TRBJ2-1|-|-|TRBV27
TGTGCCAGCAGTACAGCTAGCGTCGGGTACAATGAGCAGTTCTTC
CASSTASVGYNEQFF
>TRBJ2-6|-|-|TRBV5-4
TGTGCCAGCAGCCCTATGACAGGATTCTTCTCTGGGGCCAACGGCCTGACTTTC
CASSPMTGFFSGANGLTF
>TRBJ1-2|-|few|TRBV2
TGTGCCAGCAGTGAATTGGGAGACTATAAGGGCTACACCTTC
CASSELGDYKGYTF
>TRBJ1-1|TRBD1|-|TRBV7-2
TGTGCCAGCAGCTTAGGCAGGCGGGGACAGGGAACAAAGCTTAATGAAGCTTTCTTT
CASSLGRRGQGTKLNEAFF
>TRBJ1-3|-|-|TRBV29-1
TGCAGCGCAGAAGACACTTCCTCTGGAAACACCATATATTTT
CSAEDTSSGNTIYF
>TRBJ1-1|TRBD1|-|TRBV29-1
TGCAGCGTTGAACTCAGGGACAGGGCGACCACTGAAGCTTTCTTT
CSVELRDRATTEAFF
>TRBJ1-2|-|-|TRBV4-2
TGTGCCAGCAGCCGTACAGGGAGCGGAGTCGATGGCTACACCTTC
CASSRTGSGVDGYTF
>TRBJ1-2|-|-|TRBV4-3
TGCGCCAGCAGCCAACAATCCTCCGGGATTAACTATGGCTACACCTTC
CASSQQSSGINYGYTF
>TRBJ1-2|TRBD1|-|TRBV7-9
TGTGCCAGCAGCTTAGCGTTAAGGGACAGGGGCGTCTATGGCTACACCTTC
CASSLALRDRGVYGYTF
>TRBJ1-2|TRBD1|-|TRBV19
TGTGCCAGTAGTGCCCGGGACAGGGGGCTTGATGGCTACACCTTC
CASSARDRGLDGYTF